This T cell receptor (beta chain) originates from a study of blood T cells in healthy people across ages. At the level of the study: About one barcoded beta molecule was captured per two T cells (by template switching).

Primed by a sample-barcoded 5' primer and a J-beta primer mix, a second PCR proceeded for roughly 6 to 12 cycles. MiXCR, run by TCRdb on the 5' RACE reads, gives a single entry per CDR3 protein. In the table there are over a million distinct CDR3 sequences, approximately 43% of which are singletons. This clonotype showed up just a few times. The sequencing sample was made of blood. The receptor was isolated from a woman younger than 35 in good health.

The CDR3 coding sequence is TGTGCCAGCAGCCAAGACAGGGGATGGGAGACCCAGTACTTC. It translates to CASSQDRGWETQYF. This rearrangement joins TRBV4-2 to TRBJ2-5, with D perhaps TRBD1 (6 bases). The V end was cut by 0 bases, the J end by 5 bases, with 10 bases between. This CDR3 is built from 14 residues. The germline gives CDR1 LGHNA, CDR2 YNFKEQ.